Sequencing of this TCR beta chain was carried out in a study of shared clonotypes between healthy human individuals. Background on the study: The donor group consisted of a couple of women and three men, aged 18 to 49. The study's findings and limits: Although depth was large, rarefaction showed that sequencing of the sorted subsets was incomplete. The study found roughly 5% of naive CD4 clonotypes shared across a few donors.

For this clone: What it recognizes is unknown.

Sequencing used immunoSEQ multiplex PCR; TCRdb keeps in-frame clones, though not all of them. The profile shows millions of clones, 85% to 95% of them singletons. Every contributor of samples was a Caucasian grown-up residing in Nashville, Tennessee. The CDR3 is made up of 14 amino acids. V lost 6 bases, J lost 2 bases, and 6 bases stayed unmatched. Germline lookup yields CDR1 SGHRS and CDR2 YFSETQ. This TCR was recovered from a man between 18 and 35 years old in good health. This sequence joins TRBV5-1 and TRBJ2-3, with 7 nucleotides matching TRBD1. Sequencing used naive CD4+ T cells sorted from blood. As to subset: CD45RA+ positively selected. DNA for the CDR3: TGCGCCAGCAACCCGGGACAGAACACAGATACGCAGTATTTT. Translation: CASNPGQNTDTQYF.